These T cell receptor beta chains were read from a single sample in a study of blood T cell repertoires in COVID-19. Assay used: immunoSEQ multiplex PCR; TCRdb lists only in-frame clones, some missing. Among over 300,000 clones listed, around 89% were seen once. The sequenced material came from peripheral blood. The receptors shown here come from a man aged 35 to 55 with acute or convalescent COVID-19. Each CDR3 is given with its conserved first and last residue. D genes are given only for firm matches. Clone size appears in some rows only: once, few, many, or a class for an expanded clone.

v_call: TRBV6-2/TRBV6-3
j_call: TRBJ2-7
clone_size: -
d_call: -
cdr3_nt: TGTGCCAGCAGCCGACTGCTCTCCTACGAGCAGTACTTC
cdr3_aa: CASSRLLSYEQYF

v_call: TRBV7-9
j_call: TRBJ1-1
clone_size: -
d_call: TRBD1
cdr3_nt: TGTGCCAGCAGCTTAGCGCGGCGTAGACAGGGCAACACTGAAGCTTTCTTT
cdr3_aa: CASSLARRRQGNTEAFF

v_call: TRBV5-8
j_call: TRBJ2-1
clone_size: once
d_call: TRBD2
cdr3_nt: TGTGCCAGCAGCTTGGCCCTGGGGGGGAAAGTAAGCTATGAGCAGTTCTTC
cdr3_aa: CASSLALGGKVSYEQFF

v_call: TRBV5-6
j_call: TRBJ2-7
clone_size: -
d_call: TRBD1
cdr3_nt: TGTGCCAGCAGCTTGCGGACAGGGGGAATAGTAGAGCAGTACTTC
cdr3_aa: CASSLRTGGIVEQYF

v_call: TRBV5-8
j_call: TRBJ1-6
clone_size: few
d_call: TRBD1
cdr3_nt: TGTGCCAGCATCCTGACAGGGCATAATTCACCCCTCCACTTT
cdr3_aa: CASILTGHNSPLHF

v_call: TRBV28
j_call: TRBJ1-1
clone_size: -
d_call: TRBD1
cdr3_nt: TGTGCCAGCAGTTTACAGACAGGGGGACCCAGGGGTGAAGCTTTCTTT
cdr3_aa: CASSLQTGGPRGEAFF

v_call: TRBV5-6
j_call: TRBJ2-1
clone_size: -
d_call: TRBD1
cdr3_nt: TGTGCCAGCACCAAATACCGGGACAGCTATGAGCAGTTCTTC
cdr3_aa: CASTKYRDSYEQFF

v_call: TRBV19
j_call: TRBJ2-7
clone_size: -
d_call: -
cdr3_nt: TGTGCCAGTAGTATTTACTCGTCATCCTACGAGCAGTACTTC
cdr3_aa: CASSIYSSSYEQYF

v_call: TRBV6-2/TRBV6-3
j_call: TRBJ1-1
clone_size: -
d_call: -
cdr3_nt: TGTGCCAGCAGTCCAAACAGGCACACTGAAGCTTTCTTT
cdr3_aa: CASSPNRHTEAFF

v_call: TRBV18
j_call: TRBJ2-7
clone_size: -
d_call: -
cdr3_nt: TGTGCCAGCTCACCGAGAGGGACAACCTACGAGCAGTACTTC
cdr3_aa: CASSPRGTTYEQYF

v_call: TRBV6-5
j_call: TRBJ2-1
clone_size: -
d_call: -
cdr3_nt: TGTGCCAGCGTTAGGGGGACACTGGGAGTTAATGAGCAGTTCTTC
cdr3_aa: CASVRGTLGVNEQFF

v_call: TRBV27
j_call: TRBJ1-3
clone_size: -
d_call: TRBD1
cdr3_nt: TGTGCCAGCAGTCCGGGGACAGCATACTCTGGAAACACCATATATTTT
cdr3_aa: CASSPGTAYSGNTIYF

v_call: TRBV2
j_call: TRBJ1-1
clone_size: -
d_call: TRBD1
cdr3_nt: TGTGCCAGCAGCCATCCTGACAGGGGCGCAGAAGCTTTCTTT
cdr3_aa: CASSHPDRGAEAFF

v_call: TRBV9
j_call: TRBJ2-2
clone_size: -
d_call: TRBD2
cdr3_nt: TGTGCCAGCAGCGTGAGAGCGGGGCCGAACACCGGGGAGCTGTTTTTT
cdr3_aa: CASSVRAGPNTGELFF

v_call: TRBV7-9
j_call: TRBJ2-1
clone_size: -
d_call: TRBD2
cdr3_nt: TGTGCCAGCAGCTCTGTAGCGGGGGCCTACAATGAGCAGTTCTTC
cdr3_aa: CASSSVAGAYNEQFF

v_call: TRBV9
j_call: TRBJ1-2
clone_size: -
d_call: TRBD1
cdr3_nt: TGTGCCAGCAGCGTAGAGGGGGCGGACTATGGCTACACCTTC
cdr3_aa: CASSVEGADYGYTF

v_call: TRBV30
j_call: TRBJ1-1
clone_size: few
d_call: -
cdr3_nt: TGTGCCTGGAGGGGAGGACCGAACACTGAAGCTTTCTTT
cdr3_aa: CAWRGGPNTEAFF

v_call: TRBV7-3
j_call: TRBJ2-3
clone_size: -
d_call: -
cdr3_nt: TGTGCCAGCAGCTCCGGTGCGCCAGATACGCAGTATTTT
cdr3_aa: CASSSGAPDTQYF

v_call: TRBV5-4
j_call: TRBJ1-1
clone_size: once
d_call: -
cdr3_nt: TGTGCCAGCAGCTCCGAGATGAACACTGAAGCTTTCTTT
cdr3_aa: CASSSEMNTEAFF

v_call: TRBV12-3/TRBV12-4
j_call: TRBJ1-2
clone_size: once
d_call: -
cdr3_nt: TGTGCCAGCAGTTATGGAGGTGGCTACACCTTC
cdr3_aa: CASSYGGGYTF

v_call: TRBV6-5
j_call: TRBJ2-7
clone_size: -
d_call: -
cdr3_nt: TGTGCCAGCAGTTACTCGAGGCCTAGCCGAGCCTACGAGCAGTACTTC
cdr3_aa: CASSYSRPSRAYEQYF

v_call: TRBV28
j_call: TRBJ1-3
clone_size: -
d_call: -
cdr3_nt: TGTGCCAGCAGTCCCACAGAGAACTCTGGAAACACCATATATTTT
cdr3_aa: CASSPTENSGNTIYF

v_call: TRBV4-1
j_call: TRBJ1-6
clone_size: -
d_call: -
cdr3_nt: TGCGCCAGCAGCCAAGAGGGAGGTATGTCACCCCTCCACTTT
cdr3_aa: CASSQEGGMSPLHF

v_call: TRBV7-9
j_call: TRBJ2-7
clone_size: once
d_call: -
cdr3_nt: TGTGCCAGCAGCCGCTGGGACACCTCTTCCTTATACGAGCAGTACTTC
cdr3_aa: CASSRWDTSSLYEQYF

v_call: TRBV6-1
j_call: TRBJ2-3
clone_size: -
d_call: TRBD1
cdr3_nt: TGTGCCAGCAGTGATGACAGGGGGCCAGATACGCAGTATTTT
cdr3_aa: CASSDDRGPDTQYF

v_call: TRBV19
j_call: TRBJ2-1
clone_size: -
d_call: -
cdr3_nt: TGTGCCAGTAGTATGATAGTGCTCGACAATGAGCAGTTCTTC
cdr3_aa: CASSMIVLDNEQFF

v_call: TRBV4-2
j_call: TRBJ1-2
clone_size: -
d_call: -
cdr3_nt: TGTGCCAGCAGCCATAGACAAGGGGAGGGCTATGGCTACACCTTC
cdr3_aa: CASSHRQGEGYGYTF

v_call: TRBV7-6
j_call: TRBJ1-2
clone_size: -
d_call: -
cdr3_nt: TGTGCCAGCAGCCCTCGGCCGGACAGAAACTATGGCTACACCTTC
cdr3_aa: CASSPRPDRNYGYTF

v_call: TRBV7-8
j_call: TRBJ2-7
clone_size: -
d_call: -
cdr3_nt: TGTGCCAGCAGCTTTCGATCTAGGACATCCGATATCTACGAGCAGTACTTC
cdr3_aa: CASSFRSRTSDIYEQYF

v_call: TRBV28
j_call: TRBJ1-5
clone_size: -
d_call: -
cdr3_nt: TGTGCCAGCAGTTTTGTTATCCAGGGTGGAGATCAGCCCCAGCATTTT
cdr3_aa: CASSFVIQGGDQPQHF

v_call: TRBV28
j_call: TRBJ1-2
clone_size: once
d_call: TRBD1
cdr3_nt: TGTGCCAGCACCATACCCCCGGGACAGGGCTATGGCTACACCTTC
cdr3_aa: CASTIPPGQGYGYTF

v_call: TRBV5-3
j_call: TRBJ1-3
clone_size: -
d_call: TRBD1
cdr3_nt: TGTGCCAAAACACAGGGGCCCCGTTCTGGAAACACCATATATTTT
cdr3_aa: CAKTQGPRSGNTIYF

v_call: TRBV2
j_call: TRBJ1-5
clone_size: -
d_call: -
cdr3_nt: TGTGCCAGCAGTGAAGAGTCCTGGACAGCTAGCAATCAGCCCCAGCATTTT
cdr3_aa: CASSEESWTASNQPQHF

v_call: TRBV27
j_call: TRBJ1-5
clone_size: -
d_call: -
cdr3_nt: TGTGCCAGCAGTAAGGAGGTCCCTGGAGATCAGCCCCAGCATTTT
cdr3_aa: CASSKEVPGDQPQHF

v_call: TRBV21-1
j_call: TRBJ1-4
clone_size: -
d_call: -
cdr3_nt: TGTGCCAGCAGCAAAGGCGTCGGGGGAAAACTGTTTTTT
cdr3_aa: CASSKGVGGKLFF

v_call: TRBV7-2
j_call: TRBJ1-6
clone_size: -
d_call: TRBD1
cdr3_nt: TGTGCCAGCAGCTCCTCGACAGGGTTATTAAATTCACCCCTCCACTTT
cdr3_aa: CASSSSTGLLNSPLHF

v_call: TRBV5-1
j_call: TRBJ2-3
clone_size: -
d_call: -
cdr3_nt: TGCGCCAGCAGCTTTTTCAGCGGGAGCACAGATACGCAGTATTTT
cdr3_aa: CASSFFSGSTDTQYF

v_call: TRBV5-6
j_call: TRBJ2-2
clone_size: -
d_call: TRBD2
cdr3_nt: TGTGCCAGCAGCCAGGGGCTAGCGGGTTCCAGCACCGGGGAGCTGTTTTTT
cdr3_aa: CASSQGLAGSSTGELFF

v_call: TRBV9
j_call: TRBJ2-5
clone_size: -
d_call: TRBD2
cdr3_nt: TGTGCCAGCAGCGGGGGTGCTAGCGGCCAAGAGACCCAGTACTTC
cdr3_aa: CASSGGASGQETQYF